Included here is one TCR beta chain sequence, with context. Its antigen remains unknown. Germline V gene sequence: CDR1 MNHNY, CDR2 SVGAGI (reference sequence). V was cut by 6 bases and J by 7 bases, with 9 bases left in between. CDR3 size: 12 residues. Time point here: peripheral blood 6 weeks after treatment start. Samples were collected from each patient before treatment and during treatment. Each patient gave between 1 and 8 of them in total. The sample originates from a study of PD-L1 blockade in urothelial cancer. At the level of the study: Individuals in the cohort had been given 0 to 3 earlier chemotherapy regimens. Study findings and constraints: Below-median blood TCR clonality before treatment forecast better survival. Blood clones associated with the tumor expanded more at 3 weeks in durable-benefit patients.

The repertoire was sequenced with immunoSEQ multiplex PCR; TCRdb's copy has only in-frame clones and lacks some. The sample shows around 110,000 clones, approximately 90% of them seen only once. The specimen was PBMCs, collected around atezolizumab (anti-PD-L1) treatment. This sequence originates from a man in his sixties with urothelial cancer. The chain couples TRBV6-6 to TRBJ2-2, with a possible D match to TRBD2 (6 bases). CDR3 protein: CASSQGGGELFF. The CDR3 region has the DNA TGTGCCAGCAGCCAGGGAGGCGGGGAGCTGTTTTTT.